The present T cell receptor (beta chain) was sequenced within a study of tumor-infiltrating lymphocytes in localized non-small cell lung cancer. Study as a whole: Some samples were collected after neoadjuvant chemotherapy; smokers, never-smokers and several histologies were included.

Sequencing used immunoSEQ multiplex PCR; TCRdb keeps in-frame clones, though not all of them. The top ten hold around 16% of the sample, which has around 15,000 clones, less than 55% seen once. In the case of this clone: Its target is unknown.

The study, taken as a whole, reports: Not all patients were TCR sequenced, owing to tissue quantity. Different pieces of the same tissue were used for each assay. No link was found between tumor T-cell fraction and recurrence-free survival.

After removal of 2 bases from V and 5 bases from J, the junction contained 13 bases not matched to a gene. In germline, CDR1 is MNHNS, CDR2 SASEGT. CDR3 size: 17 residues. Sequenced material: lung tumor tissue. The chain recombines TRBV6-1 with TRBJ2-7; 9 bases agree with TRBD2. The TCR originated in a human donor with non-small cell lung cancer. The CDR3: CASSEWLALAGRDEQYF. DNA for the CDR3: TGTGCCAGCAGTGAATGGTTAGCGCTAGCGGGGAGGGACGAGCAGTACTTC.